This T cell receptor (beta chain) is from a study of CD8 T cells in Susac syndrome (dated by TCRdb to between 2018 and 2021). Study-wide context: Among the sequenced Susac syndrome patients, five or six had clinically active disease and under ten were in clinical remission. Repertoire sequencing was used to test whether CD8+ T cell activation and differentiation in Susac syndrome was antigen driven. At the time of blood withdrawal, Susac syndrome patients were either therapy-naive, taking corticosteroids (with some also receiving IVIg), or on IVIg alone. The full study reports these points: The CD4+ T cell repertoire of patients with Susac syndrome showed no detectable clonal expansion. The TCR sequencing and HLA analysis was acknowledged to have included a relatively small number of individuals.

From the germline V gene, CDR1 is SGDLS and CDR2 is YYNGEE. V loses 4 bases of germline sequence and J loses 0 bases, and the interval between the two ends is 8 bases. From the cysteine up to the phenylalanine, the CDR3 has a length of 14 residues. CDR3 DNA only is kept here, 42 bases in frame from base 1. RNA was extracted with the RNeasy kit and roughly 0.45 to 1 ug was reverse transcribed using random hexamers. The immunoSEQ multiplex PCR assay, which covers 54 Vbeta and 13 Jbeta segments, was used to amplify TCR beta CDR3 regions. PCR amplification bias was corrected by using a synthetic template baseline for primer optimization and computational correction. Per the source publication's procedure: Reads were annotated to V, D and J genes per IMGT and analyzed with immunoSEQ Analyzer, keeping only productive sequences. Clonality was computed as one minus Shannon entropy normalized by log2 of the number of productive unique sequences. For each patient and control, public and private clones were evaluated among the 100 most prevalent clones. Susac-specific clones were defined as absent from healthy and MS cohorts, around 970 published viral clones and other ImmuneACCESS disease sequences. Using fastp at Q25 and MiXCR, TCRdb reprocessed the public reads and kept productive beta chains. Identical CDR3 proteins give one entry, which carries the most common genes and DNA. TCRdb, not the authors, supplied the V and J calls. Here the sample has about 94,000 distinct CDR3 sequences; just under 95% occur a single time. The biggest ten clones account for around 0.33% of the sample.

Peripheral blood CD8+ and CD4+ T cells from healthy donors, Susac syndrome patients and multiple sclerosis patients were profiled by high-throughput TCR beta sequencing. Recently defined diagnostic criteria for definite or probable disease were met by the Susac syndrome patients. Bulk CD8+ and CD4+ T cells were purified by magnetic negative isolation, while CD8+ TEMRA cells were enriched using FACS. Blood was drawn into EDTA tubes, processed within 24 hours, and PBMCs were isolated by density gradient centrifugation. PBMCs intended for TCR sequencing were cryopreserved in liquid nitrogen and were subsequently thawed in a 37 degrees C water bath. A purity of at least 90% was achieved for sorted or isolated CD4+, CD8+ and CD8+ TEMRA cells. A note on this clonotype: It has no known antigen specificity. The input lacks base qualities; no much larger clone sits a single base away.

Sequenced sample: CD4+ T cells from PBMCs. The TCR was taken from a human donor with Susac syndrome. Recombination connected TRBV9 to TRBJ1-5; TRBD1 could be the D gene, as 5 bases match. The CDR3 region reads CASSPQGSNQPQHF. In nucleotide form, the sequence is TGTGCCAGCAGCCCTCAGGGTAGCAATCAGCCCCAGCATTTT.